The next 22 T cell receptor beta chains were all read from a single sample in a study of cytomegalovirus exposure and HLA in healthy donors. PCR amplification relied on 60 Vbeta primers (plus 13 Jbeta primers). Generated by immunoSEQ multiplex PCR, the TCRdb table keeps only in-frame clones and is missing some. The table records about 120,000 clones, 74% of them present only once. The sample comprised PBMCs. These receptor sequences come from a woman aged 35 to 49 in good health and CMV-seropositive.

CDR3 amino acids: CASRGQPNTEAFF. DNA for the CDR3: TGTGCCAGCAGAGGACAGCCGAACACTGAAGCTTTCTTT. This rearrangement joins TRBV2 to TRBJ1-1, with TRBD1 as a possible D gene (6 bases). This CDR3 contains 13 residues. Germline V gene sequence: CDR1 SNHLY, CDR2 FYNNEI. Trimming removed 6 bases from V and 1 base from J, with 9 bases in between.

The CDR3 sequence: CASSFSSSSYEQYF. The DNA of the CDR3 is TGTGCCAGCAGCTTCTCAAGCTCCTCCTACGAGCAGTACTTC. The J gene is TRBJ2-7, the V gene TRBV5-5; no clear D. The CDR3 loop spans 14 amino acids. The germline gives CDR1 SGHKS, CDR2 YYEKEE (reference sequence). With 2 bases removed from V and 0 bases from J, the gap between germline ends came to 9 bases.

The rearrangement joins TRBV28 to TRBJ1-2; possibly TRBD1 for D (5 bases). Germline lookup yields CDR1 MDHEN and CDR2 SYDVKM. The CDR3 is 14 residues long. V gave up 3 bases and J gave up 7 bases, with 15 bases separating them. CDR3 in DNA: TGTGCCAGCAGTTTGACCCCTTGGGGCGGTGGCTACACCTTC. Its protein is CASSLTPWGGGYTF.

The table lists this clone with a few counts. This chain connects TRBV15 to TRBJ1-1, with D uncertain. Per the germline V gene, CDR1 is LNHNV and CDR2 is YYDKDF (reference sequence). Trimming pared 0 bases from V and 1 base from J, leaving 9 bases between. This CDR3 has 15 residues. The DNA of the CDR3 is TGTGCCACCAGCAGAGAGATTGGGAGGAACACTGAAGCTTTCTTT. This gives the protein CATSREIGRNTEAFF.

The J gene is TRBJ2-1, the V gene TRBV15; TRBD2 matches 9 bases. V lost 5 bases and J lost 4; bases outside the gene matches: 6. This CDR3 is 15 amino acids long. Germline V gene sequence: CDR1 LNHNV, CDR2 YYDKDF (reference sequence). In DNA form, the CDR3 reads TGTGCCACCAGCTCTAGCGGGACCCCTTACAATGAGCAGTTCTTC. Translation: CATSSSGTPYNEQFF.

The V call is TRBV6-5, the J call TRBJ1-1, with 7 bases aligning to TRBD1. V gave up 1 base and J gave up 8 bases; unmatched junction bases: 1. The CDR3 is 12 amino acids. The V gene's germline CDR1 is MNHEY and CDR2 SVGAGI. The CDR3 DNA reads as TGTGCCAGCAGTTACTGGGGACAGGAAGCTTTCTTT. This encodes CASSYWGQEAFF.

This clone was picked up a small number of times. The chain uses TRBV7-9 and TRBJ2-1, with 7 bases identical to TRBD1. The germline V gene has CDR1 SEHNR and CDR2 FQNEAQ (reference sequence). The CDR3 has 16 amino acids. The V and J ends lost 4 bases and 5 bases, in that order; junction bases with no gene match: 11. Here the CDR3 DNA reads TGTGCCAGCAGCTCCGACAGGGCTTTTATACACAATGAGCAGTTCTTC. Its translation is CASSSDRAFIHNEQFF.

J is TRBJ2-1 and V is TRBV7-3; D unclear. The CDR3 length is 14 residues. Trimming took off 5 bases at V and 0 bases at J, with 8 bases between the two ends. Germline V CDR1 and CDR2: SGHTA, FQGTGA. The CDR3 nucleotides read TGTGCCAGCAGCCTAGGTAACTCCTACAATGAGCAGTTCTTC. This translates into CASSLGNSYNEQFF.

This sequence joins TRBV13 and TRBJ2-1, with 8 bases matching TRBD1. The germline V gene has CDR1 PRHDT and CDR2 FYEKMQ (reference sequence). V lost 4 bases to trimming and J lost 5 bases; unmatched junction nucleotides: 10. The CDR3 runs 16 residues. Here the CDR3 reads CASSSLGQGGNNEQFF. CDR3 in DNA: TGTGCCAGCAGCTCCCTCGGACAGGGTGGTAACAATGAGCAGTTCTTC.

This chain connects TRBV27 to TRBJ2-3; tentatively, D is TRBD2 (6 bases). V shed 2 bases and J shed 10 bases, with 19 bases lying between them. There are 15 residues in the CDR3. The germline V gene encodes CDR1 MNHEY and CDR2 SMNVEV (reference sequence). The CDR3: CASSLIRGLPGAQYF. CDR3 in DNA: TGTGCCAGCAGTTTAATCCGGGGCTTACCGGGGGCGCAGTATTTT.

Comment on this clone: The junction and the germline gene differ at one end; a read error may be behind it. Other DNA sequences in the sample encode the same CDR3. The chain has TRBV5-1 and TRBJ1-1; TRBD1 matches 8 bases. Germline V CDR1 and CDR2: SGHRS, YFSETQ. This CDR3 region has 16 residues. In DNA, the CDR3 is TGCGCCAGCAGCCGGTCCGTTCAGGGGGCGCAGACTGAAGCCTTCTTT. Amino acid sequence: CASSRSVQGAQTEAFF.

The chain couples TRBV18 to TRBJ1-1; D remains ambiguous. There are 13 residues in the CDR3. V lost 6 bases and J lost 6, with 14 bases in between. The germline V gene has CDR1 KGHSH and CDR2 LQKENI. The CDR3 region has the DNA TGTGCCAGCTCCCCCGGTGGTAGTGCTGAAGCTTTCTTT. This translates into CASSPGGSAEAFF.

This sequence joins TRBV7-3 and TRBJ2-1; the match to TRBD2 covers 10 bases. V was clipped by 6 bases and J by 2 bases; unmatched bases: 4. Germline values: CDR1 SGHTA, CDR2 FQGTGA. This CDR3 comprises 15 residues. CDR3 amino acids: CASSSTSGPYNEQFF. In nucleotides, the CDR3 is TGTGCCAGCAGTTCGACTAGCGGGCCCTACAATGAGCAGTTCTTC.

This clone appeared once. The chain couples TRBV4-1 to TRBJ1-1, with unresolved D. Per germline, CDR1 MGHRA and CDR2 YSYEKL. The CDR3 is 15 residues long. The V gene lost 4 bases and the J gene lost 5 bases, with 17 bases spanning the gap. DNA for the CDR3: TGCGCCAGCAGCCTTCAGGTAAGCGGACGAACTGAAGCTTTCTTT. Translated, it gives CASSLQVSGRTEAFF.

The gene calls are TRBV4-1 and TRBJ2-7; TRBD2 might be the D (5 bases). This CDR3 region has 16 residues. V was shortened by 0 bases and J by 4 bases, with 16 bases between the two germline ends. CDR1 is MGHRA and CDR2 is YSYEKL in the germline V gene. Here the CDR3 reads CASSQDEPISGYEQYF. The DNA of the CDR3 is TGCGCCAGCAGCCAAGATGAACCAATTTCGGGATACGAGCAGTACTTC.

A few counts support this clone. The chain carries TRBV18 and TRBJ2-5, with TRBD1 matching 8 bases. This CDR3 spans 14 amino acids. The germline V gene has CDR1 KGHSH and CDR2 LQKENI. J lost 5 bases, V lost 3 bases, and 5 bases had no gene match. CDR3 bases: TGTGCCAGCTCACCGACAGGGGCGATGGAGACCCAGTACTTC. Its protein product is CASSPTGAMETQYF.

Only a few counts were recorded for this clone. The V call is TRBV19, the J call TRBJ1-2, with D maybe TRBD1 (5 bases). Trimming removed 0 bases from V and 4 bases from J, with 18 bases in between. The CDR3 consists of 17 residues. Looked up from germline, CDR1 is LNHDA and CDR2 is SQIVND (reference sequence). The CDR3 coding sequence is TGTGCCAGTAGTATAGAAGCGGGGACCCCTTCTCTCTATGGCTACACCTTC. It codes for CASSIEAGTPSLYGYTF.

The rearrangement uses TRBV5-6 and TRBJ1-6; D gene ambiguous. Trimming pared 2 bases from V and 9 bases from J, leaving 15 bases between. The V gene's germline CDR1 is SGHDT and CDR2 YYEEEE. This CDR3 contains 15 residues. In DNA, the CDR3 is TGTGCCAGCAGCTTCCTGACGGAGAACCTTTCACCCCTCCACTTT. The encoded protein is CASSFLTENLSPLHF.

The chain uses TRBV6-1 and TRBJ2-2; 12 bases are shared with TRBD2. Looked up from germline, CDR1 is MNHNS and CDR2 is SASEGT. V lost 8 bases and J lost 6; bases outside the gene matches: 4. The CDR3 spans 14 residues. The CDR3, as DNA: TGTGCCAGCGGGACTAGCGGGCTCCCCGGGGAGCTGTTTTTT. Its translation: CASGTSGLPGELFF.

As DNA, the CDR3 is TGTGCCAGCAGTTACTCGCAGGGGCCTTACGAGCAGTACTTC. Protein product: CASSYSQGPYEQYF. V usage is TRBV6-6 and J usage is TRBJ2-7; perhaps TRBD1 as D (6 bases). This CDR3 is 14 amino acids long. With 0 bases removed from V and 4 bases from J, the gap between germline ends came to 10 bases. Germline CDR1 is MNHNY and CDR2 is SVGAGI (reference sequence).

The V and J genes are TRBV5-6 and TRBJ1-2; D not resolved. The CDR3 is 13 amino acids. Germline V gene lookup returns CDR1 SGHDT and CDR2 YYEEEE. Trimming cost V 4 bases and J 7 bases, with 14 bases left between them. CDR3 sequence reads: CASSLARERGYTF. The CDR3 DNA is TGTGCCAGCAGCCTCGCGAGGGAGCGTGGCTACACCTTC.

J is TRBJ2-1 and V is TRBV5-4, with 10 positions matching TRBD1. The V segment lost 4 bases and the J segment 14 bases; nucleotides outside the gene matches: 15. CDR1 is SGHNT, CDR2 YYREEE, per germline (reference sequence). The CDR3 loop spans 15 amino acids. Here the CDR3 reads CASSGKTGGLPGEFF. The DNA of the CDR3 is TGTGCCAGCAGCGGCAAGACAGGGGGCCTCCCTGGGGAGTTCTTC.